Below are 20 T cell receptor beta chains sequenced from a single sample in a study of beta chain features in type 1 diabetes. Every isolated RNA sample was fully reverse transcribed, so sequencing captured expressed TCRB transcripts. TCRdb's table, derived via immunoSEQ multiplex PCR, lists solely in-frame clones and lacks some. There are under 300,000 clones in the sample; around 7.3% occur only once, and roughly 1% lies in the top ten. Sample: central memory CD4+ T cells from blood. Source of these receptors: a woman aged 18-35 years in good health.

The rearrangement uses TRBV6-5 and TRBJ1-1, with D uncertain. The germline V gene encodes CDR1 MNHEY and CDR2 SVGAGI. This CDR3 has 13 residues. V lost 2 bases to trimming and J lost 5 bases, with 9 bases between them. The CDR3 reads CASSYVKETEAFF. The CDR3 nucleotides are TGTGCCAGCAGTTACGTTAAGGAGACTGAAGCTTTCTTT.

This chain joins TRBV9 and TRBJ2-3; no reliable D call. The germline V gene has CDR1 SGDLS and CDR2 YYNGEE. V lost 0 bases to trimming and J lost 0 bases, with 5 bases between them. The CDR3 is 14 residues long. This CDR3 reads CASSVATSTDTQYF. CDR3 DNA sequence: TGTGCCAGCAGCGTAGCTACGAGCACAGATACGCAGTATTTT.

The chain couples TRBV4-3 to TRBJ1-2; no firm D call. From germline, CDR1 is LGHNA and CDR2 YSLEER. V was cut by 0 bases and J by 3 bases, with 17 bases left in between. This CDR3 comprises 17 residues. CDR3 amino acids: CASSQDLYWRPDYGYTF. The CDR3, as DNA: TGCGCCAGCAGCCAAGATCTGTACTGGCGGCCTGACTATGGCTACACCTTC.

This clone was recorded many times. The V and J genes are TRBV30 and TRBJ2-7; 8 bases are a match to TRBD1. Germline values: CDR1 GTSNPN, CDR2 SVGIG (reference sequence). This CDR3 spans 13 amino acids. In DNA form, the CDR3 reads TGTGCACTAGGCCAGGGGGCGGCCTACGAGCAGTACTTC. Residues: CALGQGAAYEQYF.

This clone appeared a few times. The J gene is TRBJ1-1, the V gene TRBV7-8; D gene unclear. CDR1 is SGHVS, CDR2 FQNEAQ, per germline. The CDR3 runs 12 residues. The V and J ends lost 3 bases and 6 bases respectively, with 8 bases between them. CDR3 sequence: CASSLSRAEAFF. As DNA, the CDR3 is TGTGCCAGCAGCTTGAGTCGCGCTGAAGCTTTCTTT.

A few counts support this clone. The rearrangement links TRBV7-9 to TRBJ2-5; 12 bases agree with TRBD2. The CDR3 is 18 amino acids. Trimming removed 1 base from V and 3 bases from J; junction bases left unmatched: 9. CDR1 is SEHNR and CDR2 is FQNEAQ in the germline V gene (reference sequence). CDR3 DNA sequence: TGTGCCAGCAGCTTAGAACTAGCGGGAGGTTCCTACAAAGAGACCCAGTACTTC. Translating it yields CASSLELAGGSYKETQYF.

This clone was picked up a small number of times. V usage is TRBV9 and J usage is TRBJ2-3; D not certain. Trimming pared 0 bases from V and 5 bases from J, leaving 4 bases between. The CDR3 is made up of 12 amino acids. CDR1 SGDLS and CDR2 YYNGEE come from the germline V gene. CDR3 coding DNA: TGTGCCAGCAGCGTAGATGGAGATACGCAGTATTTT. Protein: CASSVDGDTQYF.

The chain is built from TRBV2 and TRBJ2-7; D might be TRBD1 (7 bases). CDR3 length: 14 residues. V lost 3 bases and J 0 bases, leaving 9 bases between the germline ends. Germline V gene data show CDR1 as SNHLY and CDR2 as FYNNEI. The CDR3 loop is CASSDQGGSYEQYF. The DNA for the CDR3 is TGTGCCAGCAGTGATCAGGGGGGCTCCTACGAGCAGTACTTC.

This clone was counted a few times. With a much larger clone just one base away, this may be a read error. The chain couples TRBV6-5 to TRBJ1-1, with D tentatively TRBD1 (6 bases). The CDR3 runs 13 residues. Germline values: CDR1 MNHEY, CDR2 SVGAGI. V was pared by 5 bases and J by 1 base, with 8 bases between. Here the CDR3 DNA reads TGTGCCAGCAGTCTACAGGGGAACACTGAAGCTTTCTTT. Amino acid sequence: CASSLQGNTEAFF.

CDR3 nucleotide sequence: TGTGCCAGTAGTACCCTCCATGGGGATGGGGCCAACGTCCTGACTTTC. This codes for CASSTLHGDGANVLTF. The rearrangement joins TRBV19 to TRBJ2-6; the D is unclear. From germline, CDR1 is LNHDA and CDR2 SQIVND (reference sequence). This CDR3 is 16 amino acids long. The V end lost 4 bases, the J end lost 3 bases, and 13 bases lay between the germline ends.

This clone has only one observation. The chain links TRBV5-1 to TRBJ1-5, with D uncertain. Trimming took 4 bases from V and 4 from J, leaving 15 bases between them. CDR3 length: 15 residues. Germline CDR1 is SGHRS and CDR2 is YFSETQ. CDR3 loop: CASSPLGRANQPQHF. The CDR3 DNA is TGCGCCAGCAGCCCTCTCGGCAGAGCTAATCAGCCCCAGCATTTT. Complete variable domain (other parts from reference TRBV5-1 and TRBJ1-5): KAGVTQTPRYLIKTRGQQVTLSCSPISGHRSVSWYQQTPGQGLQFLFEYFSETQRNKGNFPGRFSGRQFSNSRSEMNVSTLELGDSALYLCASSPLGRANQPQHFGDGTRLSIL.

This clone was counted between two and nine times. V usage is TRBV5-1 and J usage is TRBJ1-4; no clear D. Germline loops: CDR1 SGHRS, CDR2 YFSETQ. The CDR3 contains 13 residues. Trimming removed 1 base from V and 4 bases from J, with 5 bases in between. CDR3 region: CASSLQSNEKLFF. As DNA, the CDR3 is TGCGCCAGCAGCTTGCAGAGTAATGAAAAACTGTTTTTT.

This chain connects TRBV7-2 to TRBJ2-2; D possibly corresponds to TRBD1 (5 bases). Trimming stripped 5 bases from V and 3 bases from J, with 16 bases between. CDR1 SGHTA and CDR2 FQGNSA come from the germline V gene. There are 16 residues in the CDR3. This CDR3 reads CASSPLGAGDTGELFF. The CDR3 nucleotides are TGTGCCAGCAGCCCCCTAGGGGCAGGCGACACCGGGGAGCTGTTTTTT.

This clone was seen a few times. This chain connects TRBV7-2 to TRBJ2-1; 8 nucleotides match TRBD1. CDR3 length equals 13 residues. Germline V gives CDR1 SGHTA, CDR2 FQGNSA. The junction had 4 bases not matched to a gene; V was cut back by 8 bases and J by 4 bases. The CDR3 region is CASRTGRYNEQFF. CDR3 sequence (DNA): TGTGCCAGCCGGACAGGGAGATACAATGAGCAGTTCTTC.

This clone was counted only a few times. The rearrangement joins TRBV29-1 to TRBJ1-5; D might be TRBD1 (6 bases). The CDR3 has 12 residues. Germline loops: CDR1 SQVTM, CDR2 ANQGSEA. Deletions cut 7 bases from V and 11 bases from J, with 18 bases between. Written as DNA, the CDR3 is TGCAGCGCCCGGGGACAAGGTTTGACCCAGCATTTT. It specifies CSARGQGLTQHF.

This clone was recorded a few times. CDR3 DNA sequence: TGTGCCAGCAGCTTTTCCGTCGACAATGAGCAGTTCTTC. Protein product: CASSFSVDNEQFF. The chain recombines TRBV7-9 with TRBJ2-1; D remains ambiguous. Germline values: CDR1 SEHNR, CDR2 FQNEAQ (reference sequence). CDR3 length: 13 amino acids. The V end lost 3 bases, the J end lost 5 bases, and 8 bases lay between the germline ends.

The chain couples TRBV15 to TRBJ1-4, with 8 bases that match TRBD1. The CDR3 runs 14 residues. The ends lost 6 bases at V and 8 bases at J; junction bases unmatched: 8. The germline gives CDR1 LNHNV, CDR2 YYDKDF (reference sequence). This CDR3 is CATREQGAREKLFF. The CDR3 bases are TGTGCCACCAGGGAGCAGGGGGCTAGGGAAAAACTGTTTTTT.

V and J are TRBV7-3 and TRBJ2-7; the match to TRBD2 covers 12 bases. CDR1 is SGHTA, CDR2 FQGTGA, per germline. The CDR3 covers 15 residues. V shed 5 bases and J 1 base; nucleotides not matched to a gene: 3. The CDR3 loop is CASSETSGRSYEQYF. Here the CDR3 DNA reads TGTGCCAGCAGCGAGACTAGCGGGAGATCCTACGAGCAGTACTTC.

The genes are TRBV10-2 and TRBJ2-2; the match to TRBD1 covers 7 bases. The CDR3 covers 14 residues. The junction had 7 bases not matched to a gene; V was cut back by 6 bases and J by 6 bases. Germline V CDR1 and CDR2: WSHSY, SAAADI. CDR3 bases: TGCGCCAGCAGGAGGACAGGCTCGGCCGGGGAGCTGTTTTTT. As protein: CASRRTGSAGELFF.

The V gene is TRBV19, the J gene TRBJ2-7; 10 bases align to TRBD1. Germline CDR1 and CDR2: LNHDA and SQIVND (reference sequence). V was pared by 4 bases and J by 5 bases, with 5 bases of the junction left unmatched. CDR3 length: 14 residues. The CDR3, as DNA: TGTGCCAGTAGTAAAGGGGACAGGGGCCACGAGCAGTACTTC. The encoded protein is CASSKGDRGHEQYF.